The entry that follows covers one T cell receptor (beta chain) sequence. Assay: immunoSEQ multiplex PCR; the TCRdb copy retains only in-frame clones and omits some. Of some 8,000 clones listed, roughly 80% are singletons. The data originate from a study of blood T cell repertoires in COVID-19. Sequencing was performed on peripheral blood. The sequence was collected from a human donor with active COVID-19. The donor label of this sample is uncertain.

The CDR3 nucleotides are TGTGCCAGCAGCGTTTTGCCCCGGGACAGGGAGAACACTGAAGCTTTCTTT. It codes for CASSVLPRDRENTEAFF. The gene calls are TRBV9 and TRBJ1-1; TRBD1 matches 9 bases. V lost 2 bases and J lost 1; bases outside the gene matches: 9. This CDR3 has 17 residues. Per germline, CDR1 SGDLS and CDR2 YYNGEE.